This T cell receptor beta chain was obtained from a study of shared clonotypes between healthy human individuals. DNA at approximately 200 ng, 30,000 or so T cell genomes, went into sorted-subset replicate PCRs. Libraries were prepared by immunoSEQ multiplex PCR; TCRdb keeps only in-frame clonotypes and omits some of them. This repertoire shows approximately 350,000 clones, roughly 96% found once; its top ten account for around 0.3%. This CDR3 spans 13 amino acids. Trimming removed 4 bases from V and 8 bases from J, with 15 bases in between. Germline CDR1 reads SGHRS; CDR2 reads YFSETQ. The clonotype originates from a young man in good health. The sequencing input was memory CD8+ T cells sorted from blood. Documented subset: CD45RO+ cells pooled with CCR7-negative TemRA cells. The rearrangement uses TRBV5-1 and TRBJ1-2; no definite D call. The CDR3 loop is CASSPGGPEGYTF. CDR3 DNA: TGCGCCAGCAGCCCCGGAGGTCCCGAGGGCTACACCTTC.